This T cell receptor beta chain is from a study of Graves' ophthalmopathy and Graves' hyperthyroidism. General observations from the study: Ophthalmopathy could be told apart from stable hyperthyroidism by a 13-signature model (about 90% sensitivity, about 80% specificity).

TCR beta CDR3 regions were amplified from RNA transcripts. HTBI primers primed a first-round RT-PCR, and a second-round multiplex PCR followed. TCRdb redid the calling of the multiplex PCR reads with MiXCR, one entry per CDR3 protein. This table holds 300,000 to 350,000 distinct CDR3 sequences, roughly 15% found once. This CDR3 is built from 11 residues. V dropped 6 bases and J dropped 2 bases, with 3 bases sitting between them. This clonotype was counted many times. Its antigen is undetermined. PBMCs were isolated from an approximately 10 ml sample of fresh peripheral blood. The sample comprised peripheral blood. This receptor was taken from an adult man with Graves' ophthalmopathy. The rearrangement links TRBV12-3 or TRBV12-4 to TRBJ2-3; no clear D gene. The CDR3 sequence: CASRYTDTQYF. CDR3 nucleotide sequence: TGTGCCAGCAGGTACACAGATACGCAGTATTTT.